The rows below give T cell receptor beta chains drawn from one sample of a study of CD8 T cells in ankylosing spondylitis. One entry per CDR3 protein, called by TCRdb with MiXCR from the 5' RACE reads. This sample has some 37,000 distinct CDR3 sequences; approximately 16% occur once, and the top ten carry 35% to 50%. Sequencing was performed on blood. Receptor source: a male donor with ankylosing spondylitis or in good health (not recorded which). Each CDR3 is given with its conserved first and last residue. The D gene is left open where the match is weak. Clone size is not always given. Where it is, it says once, few, many or a class for expanded clones.

D gene: NA; CDR3 length: 13; V gene: TRBV29-1; J gene: TRBJ2-3; clone size: NA; CDR3 protein: CSVARRGSDTQYF; CDR3 DNA: TGCAGCGTCGCCCGGCGGGGCTCAGATACGCAGTATTTT
D gene: NA; CDR3 length: 15; V gene: TRBV5-1; J gene: TRBJ2-3; clone size: NA; CDR3 protein: CASSFGLSTTDTQYF; CDR3 DNA: TGCGCCAGCAGCTTCGGACTTTCTACCACAGATACGCAGTATTTT
D gene: NA; CDR3 length: 11; V gene: TRBV20-1; J gene: TRBJ2-1; clone size: many; CDR3 protein: CSARSDNEQFF; CDR3 DNA: TGCAGTGCTAGATCTGACAATGAGCAGTTCTTC
D gene: NA; CDR3 length: 16; V gene: TRBV7-9; J gene: TRBJ2-1; clone size: once; CDR3 protein: CASSLIAGPSYNEQFF; CDR3 DNA: TGTGCCAGCAGCTTAATTGCGGGACCTTCCTACAATGAGCAGTTCTTC
D gene: TRBD2; CDR3 length: 13; V gene: TRBV29-1; J gene: TRBJ2-1; clone size: NA; CDR3 protein: CSVGTSGSNEQFF; CDR3 DNA: TGCAGCGTCGGGACTAGCGGGAGCAATGAGCAGTTCTTC
D gene: TRBD2; CDR3 length: 14; V gene: TRBV20-1; J gene: TRBJ2-1; clone size: NA; CDR3 protein: CSAILASSYNEQFF; CDR3 DNA: TGCAGTGCTATACTAGCGAGCTCCTACAATGAGCAGTTCTTC
D gene: NA; CDR3 length: 12; V gene: TRBV5-1; J gene: TRBJ2-1; clone size: few; CDR3 protein: CASGSLGDEQFF; CDR3 DNA: TGCGCCAGCGGAAGTCTGGGCGATGAGCAGTTCTTC
D gene: TRBD1; CDR3 length: 17; V gene: TRBV4-2; J gene: TRBJ2-1; clone size: many; CDR3 protein: CASSSRGPGQGGHEQFF; CDR3 DNA: TGTGCCAGCAGCAGTAGGGGCCCGGGACAGGGCGGTCATGAGCAGTTCTTC
D gene: TRBD2; CDR3 length: 15; V gene: TRBV6-2/TRBV6-3; J gene: TRBJ2-1; clone size: many; CDR3 protein: CASMASGSSWNEQFF; CDR3 DNA: TGTGCCAGCATGGCTAGCGGGAGTAGTTGGAATGAGCAGTTCTTC
D gene: NA; CDR3 length: 14; V gene: TRBV6-2/TRBV6-3; J gene: TRBJ2-2; clone size: few; CDR3 protein: CASTGGTNTGELFF; CDR3 DNA: TGTGCCAGCACGGGCGGGACTAACACCGGGGAGCTGTTTTTT
D gene: TRBD2; CDR3 length: 14; V gene: TRBV2; J gene: TRBJ2-2; clone size: NA; CDR3 protein: CASKWTSGTGELFF; CDR3 DNA: TGTGCCAGCAAGTGGACTAGCGGGACCGGGGAGCTGTTTTTT
D gene: NA; CDR3 length: 16; V gene: TRBV24-1; J gene: TRBJ2-2; clone size: few; CDR3 protein: CATSDSPTVNTGELFF; CDR3 DNA: TGTGCCACCAGTGACTCCCCGACGGTTAACACCGGGGAGCTGTTTTTT
D gene: NA; CDR3 length: 15; V gene: TRBV12-3/TRBV12-4; J gene: TRBJ2-3; clone size: few; CDR3 protein: CASSFRRGGTDTQYF; CDR3 DNA: TGTGCCAGCAGTTTCCGCAGGGGAGGTACAGATACGCAGTATTTT
D gene: NA; CDR3 length: 14; V gene: TRBV7-3; J gene: TRBJ2-1; clone size: few; CDR3 protein: CASSLTETENEQFF; CDR3 DNA: TGTGCCAGCAGCTTAACCGAGACTGAAAATGAGCAGTTCTTC
D gene: TRBD2; CDR3 length: 15; V gene: TRBV7-2; J gene: TRBJ2-2; clone size: few; CDR3 protein: CASSLLAVNTGELFF; CDR3 DNA: TGTGCCAGCAGCTTACTAGCGGTTAACACCGGGGAGCTGTTTTTT
D gene: NA; CDR3 length: 13; V gene: TRBV20-1; J gene: TRBJ2-7; clone size: few; CDR3 protein: CSALQGGQYEQYF; CDR3 DNA: TGCAGTGCCCTACAGGGGGGGCAGTACGAGCAGTACTTC
D gene: NA; CDR3 length: 12; V gene: TRBV6-2/TRBV6-3; J gene: TRBJ2-2; clone size: NA; CDR3 protein: CASNPPPGELFF; CDR3 DNA: TGTGCCAGCAACCCACCTCCCGGGGAGCTGTTTTTT
D gene: TRBD2; CDR3 length: 13; V gene: TRBV29-1; J gene: TRBJ2-7; clone size: many; CDR3 protein: CSARTSPPYEQYF; CDR3 DNA: TGCAGCGCCAGGACTAGCCCACCCTACGAGCAGTACTTC
D gene: TRBD1; CDR3 length: 13; V gene: TRBV29-1; J gene: TRBJ2-7; clone size: few; CDR3 protein: CSAGTGVTGEQYF; CDR3 DNA: TGCAGCGCCGGGACAGGGGTTACGGGCGAGCAGTACTTC
D gene: TRBD1; CDR3 length: 13; V gene: TRBV29-1; J gene: TRBJ2-2; clone size: NA; CDR3 protein: CSGDRAGTGELFF; CDR3 DNA: TGCAGCGGGGACAGGGCGGGCACCGGGGAGCTGTTTTTT
D gene: TRBD2; CDR3 length: 14; V gene: TRBV20-1; J gene: TRBJ2-2; clone size: NA; CDR3 protein: CSAGLARNTGELFF; CDR3 DNA: TGCAGTGCCGGACTAGCGCGTAACACCGGGGAGCTGTTTTTT
D gene: NA; CDR3 length: 15; V gene: TRBV7-2; J gene: TRBJ2-1; clone size: NA; CDR3 protein: CASSTRDSYYNEQFF; CDR3 DNA: TGTGCCAGCAGCACGAGGGACTCCTATTACAATGAGCAGTTCTTC
D gene: NA; CDR3 length: 14; V gene: TRBV2; J gene: TRBJ2-3; clone size: NA; CDR3 protein: CASTGLLRTDTQYF; CDR3 DNA: TGTGCCAGCACAGGCCTTTTACGCACAGATACGCAGTATTTT
D gene: NA; CDR3 length: 12; V gene: TRBV29-1; J gene: TRBJ2-1; clone size: NA; CDR3 protein: CSVGLLNNEQFF; CDR3 DNA: TGCAGCGTGGGACTGCTTAACAATGAGCAGTTCTTC
D gene: NA; CDR3 length: 14; V gene: TRBV7-2; J gene: TRBJ1-1; clone size: few; CDR3 protein: CASSLQGSKTEAFF; CDR3 DNA: TGTGCCAGCAGCTTACAGGGAAGCAAAACTGAAGCTTTCTTT
D gene: NA; CDR3 length: 15; V gene: TRBV14; J gene: TRBJ2-3; clone size: NA; CDR3 protein: CASSSRVPSTDTQYF; CDR3 DNA: TGTGCCAGCAGCTCCAGGGTCCCTAGCACAGATACGCAGTATTTT
D gene: NA; CDR3 length: 16; V gene: TRBV12-3/TRBV12-4; J gene: TRBJ2-3; clone size: NA; CDR3 protein: CASSLDRWEQTDTQYF; CDR3 DNA: TGTGCCAGCAGTTTGGATCGGTGGGAACAAACAGATACGCAGTATTTT
D gene: NA; CDR3 length: 13; V gene: TRBV7-2; J gene: TRBJ2-3; clone size: NA; CDR3 protein: CASTLSKTDTQYF; CDR3 DNA: TGTGCCAGCACACTCAGCAAGACAGATACGCAGTATTTT